These 32 T cell receptor beta chains were all obtained from the same sample, sequenced in a study of T cell changes during pregnancy in multiple sclerosis. The method was immunoSEQ multiplex PCR; TCRdb's version includes in-frame clones alone and lacks a portion of them. The sample records about 31,000 clones, approximately 90% being singletons. The sample was CD8+ T cells from peripheral blood mononuclear cells, taken before pregnancy. These receptors originate from a female donor with multiple sclerosis, enrolled in a pregnancy study.

V usage is TRBV27 and J usage is TRBJ2-3; 13 nucleotides line up with TRBD2. CDR3 length: 16 residues. V lost 6 bases and J lost 6; bases outside the gene matches: 9. From germline, CDR1 is MNHEY and CDR2 SMNVEV (reference sequence). Here the CDR3 DNA reads TGTGCCAGCAGAAGACTAGCGGGGGGCCAGCTGGATACGCAGTATTTT. It specifies CASRRLAGGQLDTQYF.

The chain uses TRBV30 and TRBJ1-3, with D hard to call. V was pared by 6 bases and J by 1 base, with 7 bases between. Germline V gene lookup returns CDR1 GTSNPN and CDR2 SVGIG (reference sequence). The CDR3 covers 12 residues. This CDR3 reads CACIPSGNTIYF. CDR3 DNA: TGTGCCTGTATCCCGTCTGGAAACACCATATATTTT.

The chain employs TRBV13 and TRBJ2-3, with D possibly being TRBD2 (6 bases). Per the germline V gene, CDR1 is PRHDT and CDR2 is FYEKMQ (reference sequence). V lost 0 bases and J lost 6, with 13 bases in between. The CDR3 sequence is 15 residues long. CDR3 sequence (DNA): TGTGCCAGCAGCTTAGGCCATGGAGGGCCTGATACGCAGTATTTT. Protein product: CASSLGHGGPDTQYF. The whole variable domain, remainder taken from reference TRBV13 and TRBJ2-3, is AAGVIQSPRHLIKEKRETATLKCYPIPRHDTVYWYQQGPGQDPQFLISFYEKMQSDKGSIPDRFSAQQFSDYHSELNMSSLELGDSALYFCASSLGHGGPDTQYFGPGTRLTVL.

The chain recombines TRBV5-1 with TRBJ2-7, with D possibly matching TRBD2 (6 bases). The CDR3 runs to 14 residues. Germline assignment: CDR1 SGHRS and CDR2 YFSETQ. V shed 2 bases and J shed 4 bases, with 13 bases lying between them. CDR3 protein: CASSFSGGTYEQYF. CDR3 nucleotide sequence: TGCGCCAGCAGCTTCAGCGGAGGGACTTACGAGCAGTACTTC.

The rearrangement joins TRBV4-1 to TRBJ2-7, with 9 bases lining up with TRBD1. The CDR3 is 14 amino acids. Trimming removed 4 bases from V and 4 bases from J; junction bases left unmatched: 5. Germline-derived CDR1 and CDR2 are MGHRA and YSYEKL. The CDR3 coding sequence is TGCGCCAGCAGCCCCCGGGACAGGGCGTACGAGCAGTACTTC. Its translation is CASSPRDRAYEQYF.

The chain couples TRBV6-1 to TRBJ2-7; D is possibly TRBD2 (6 bases). Germline V gene data show CDR1 as MNHNS and CDR2 as SASEGT. The CDR3 consists of 14 residues. V dropped 2 bases and J dropped 3 bases, with 11 bases sitting between them. The CDR3 here is CASSESKGGYEQYF. For the CDR3, the DNA is TGTGCCAGCAGTGAATCGAAGGGAGGCTACGAGCAGTACTTC.

The chain carries TRBV30 and TRBJ2-7; D is possibly TRBD1 (5 bases). V gave up 2 bases and J gave up 5 bases, with 16 bases separating them. The CDR3 runs 14 residues. Germline loops: CDR1 GTSNPN, CDR2 SVGIG (reference sequence). CDR3: CAWSRAGFIDEQYF. Here the CDR3 DNA reads TGTGCCTGGAGTCGGGCAGGGTTTATCGACGAGCAGTACTTC.

V is TRBV4-2 and J is TRBJ1-6; no clear D gene. This CDR3 has 18 amino acids. V was trimmed by 0 bases and J by 0 bases, leaving 12 bases between them. Germline V gives CDR1 LGHNA, CDR2 YNFKEQ. CDR3 sequence (DNA): TGTGCCAGCAGCCAAGACGTCGCCGCTAGCTCCTATAATTCACCCCTCCACTTT. Amino acids: CASSQDVAASSYNSPLHF.

The V call is TRBV28, the J call TRBJ1-1; 8 nucleotides agree with TRBD1. This CDR3 spans 15 amino acids. Looked up from germline, CDR1 is MDHEN and CDR2 is SYDVKM. Trimming took 5 bases from V and 0 from J; bases not matched to a gene: 5. In nucleotides, the CDR3 is TGTGCCAGCAGTATCTCAGGGGGCCTGAACACTGAAGCTTTCTTT. This translates into CASSISGGLNTEAFF. The full variable domain, in which reference TRBV28 and TRBJ1-1 provide the parts outside the CDR3, is DVKVTQSSRYLVKRTGEKVFLECVQDMDHENMFWYRQDPGLGLRLIYFSYDVKMKEKGDIPEGYSVSREKKERFSLILESASTNQTSMYLCASSISGGLNTEAFFGQGTRLTVV.

The V gene is TRBV11-3, the J gene TRBJ2-1; 8 bases align to TRBD2. Germline CDR1 SGHNT, CDR2 YENEEA. Unmatched junction bases numbered 11, after V lost 5 bases and J lost 8 bases. This CDR3 has 15 amino acids. The CDR3 protein is CASSPPGTSSYEQFF. In nucleotides, the CDR3 is TGTGCCAGCAGCCCACCCGGGACTAGTTCTTATGAGCAGTTCTTC.

This sequence joins TRBV7-3 and TRBJ2-3, with TRBD2 identical over 9 bases. The germline V gene encodes CDR1 SGHTA and CDR2 FQGTGA. CDR3 size: 15 residues. V lost 2 bases and J lost 5; bases outside the gene matches: 5. The CDR3 here is CASSLAGGLGDTQYF. CDR3 bases: TGTGCCAGCAGCTTAGCGGGGGGGCTTGGAGATACGCAGTATTTT.

The gene calls are TRBV6-1 and TRBJ2-3; TRBD1 might be the D (6 bases). The CDR3 consists of 16 residues. V lost 2 bases, J lost 2 bases, and 14 bases lay in between. Germline-derived CDR1 and CDR2 are MNHNS and SASEGT. CDR3 sequence reads: CASSESSRTDTDTQYF. In DNA form, the CDR3 reads TGTGCCAGCAGTGAATCCTCCAGGACAGACACAGATACGCAGTATTTT.

This chain joins TRBV15 and TRBJ2-7; perhaps TRBD2 as D (7 bases). The CDR3 loop spans 15 amino acids. Germline CDR1 is LNHNV and CDR2 is YYDKDF (reference sequence). Trimming cost V 2 bases and J 2 bases, with 13 bases left between them. CDR3 bases: TGTGCCACCAGCAGAAGGGGGACTAACCCCTACGAGCAGTACTTC. As protein: CATSRRGTNPYEQYF. The full variable domain, in which reference TRBV15 and TRBJ2-7 provide the parts outside the CDR3, is DAMVIQNPRYQVTQFGKPVTLSCSQTLNHNVMYWYQQKSSQAPKLLFHYYDKDFNNEADTPDNFQSRRPNTSFCFLDIRSPGLGDTAMYLCATSRRGTNPYEQYFGPGTRLTVT.

The CDR3 region is CASSQDWGLNTEAFF. CDR3 DNA sequence: TGCGCCAGCAGCCAAGATTGGGGCCTGAACACTGAAGCTTTCTTT. This sequence joins TRBV4-3 and TRBJ1-1; a possible D gene is TRBD1 (5 bases). Looked up from germline, CDR1 is LGHNA and CDR2 is YSLEER. V gave up 0 bases and J gave up 0 bases, with 8 bases separating them. The length of the CDR3 is 15 residues.

V and J are TRBV7-9 and TRBJ1-5; D gene ambiguous. V was trimmed by 8 bases and J by 4 bases, leaving 15 bases between them. This CDR3 comprises 14 residues. Germline CDR1 and CDR2: SEHNR and FQNEAQ (reference sequence). CDR3 bases: TGTGCCAGCTCCGAAATGGACTCAAATCAGCCCCAGCATTTT. It is translated as CASSEMDSNQPQHF.

The CDR3 DNA sequence: TGTGCCAGCAGTCCCGGGCCCCGAACCTTGGGAGATGAAAAACTGTTTTTT. The encoded protein is CASSPGPRTLGDEKLFF. J is TRBJ1-4 and V is TRBV25-1; D not certain. V shed 5 bases and J shed 6 bases, with 22 bases lying between them. CDR1 MGHDK and CDR2 SYGVNS come from the germline V gene. There are 17 residues in the CDR3.

The CDR3 spells CTGARGGPWKTQYF. Written as DNA, the CDR3 is TGCACCGGAGCGCGGGGGGGTCCGTGGAAGACGCAGTATTTT. The chain is built from TRBV1 and TRBJ2-3; TRBD2 is taken as the D call from the table, unchecked against the DNA. TRBV1 is flagged as a pseudogene. The CDR3 extends over 14 amino acids.

V gene TRBV15 combines with J gene TRBJ2-1, with D perhaps matching TRBD2 (6 bases). Germline CDR1 and CDR2: LNHNV and YYDKDF (reference sequence). This CDR3 region has 14 residues. V lost 0 bases and J 13 bases, leaving 16 bases between the germline ends. DNA of the CDR3: TGTGCCACCAGCAGAGATACTCAGGCGGGGAAACAGTTCTTC. Translation: CATSRDTQAGKQFF.

This clone has just one count. The genes are TRBV5-5 and TRBJ1-6; no clear D. CDR3 length: 17 residues. Trimming stripped 1 base from V and 0 bases from J, with 11 bases between. CDR1 is SGHKS, CDR2 YYEKEE, per germline (reference sequence). This CDR3 is CASSLYGADSYNSPLHF. CDR3 DNA: TGTGCCAGCAGCTTGTATGGAGCAGACTCCTATAATTCACCCCTCCACTTT.

The rearrangement links TRBV25-1 to TRBJ1-4; D is perhaps TRBD1 (6 bases). CDR1 and CDR2 from the germline V gene are MGHDK and SYGVNS. V dropped 3 bases and J dropped 8 bases, with 10 bases sitting between them. The CDR3 extends over 13 amino acids. The CDR3: CASSEGAWEKLFF. As DNA, the CDR3 is TGTGCCAGCAGTGAGGGGGCTTGGGAAAAACTGTTTTTT.

J is TRBJ2-1 and V is TRBV13; 9 nucleotides match TRBD2. The CDR3 spans 16 residues. Losses at the gene ends were 5 bases for V and 0 bases for J; bases not matched to a gene: 5. The germline V gene encodes CDR1 PRHDT and CDR2 FYEKMQ (reference sequence). The CDR3 nucleotides read TGTGCCAGCAGCCCAGCGGGGGGTGACTCCTACAATGAGCAGTTCTTC. Protein product: CASSPAGGDSYNEQFF. The variable domain in full, completed from reference TRBV13 and TRBJ2-1, reads AAGVIQSPRHLIKEKRETATLKCYPIPRHDTVYWYQQGPGQDPQFLISFYEKMQSDKGSIPDRFSAQQFSDYHSELNMSSLELGDSALYFCASSPAGGDSYNEQFFGPGTRLTVL.

CDR3 protein: CASGQRWALETQYF. The CDR3 coding sequence is TGTGCCAGCGGCCAACGGTGGGCCTTGGAGACCCAGTACTTC. V usage is TRBV6-5 and J usage is TRBJ2-5, with D unresolved. V lost 8 bases, J lost 5 bases, and 18 bases lay in between. The CDR3 length is 14 residues. Germline CDR1 reads MNHEY; CDR2 reads SVGAGI.

V is TRBV4-3 and J is TRBJ1-3; unclear D gene. Deletions cut 0 bases from V and 0 bases from J, with 12 bases between. The CDR3 extends over 17 amino acids. Germline assignment: CDR1 LGHNA and CDR2 YSLEER. The chain's CDR3 is CASSQDRSHYSGNTIYF. The CDR3, as DNA: TGCGCCAGCAGCCAAGATCGGTCACACTACTCTGGAAACACCATATATTTT.

CDR3 in amino acids: CASSQDYGQLSYEQYF. The CDR3 DNA follows: TGCGCCAGCAGCCAAGATTACGGACAGCTCTCCTACGAGCAGTACTTC. This chain joins TRBV4-1 and TRBJ2-7; a possible D gene is TRBD1 (6 bases). The germline V and J ends were trimmed by 0 bases and 0 bases, with 12 bases remaining between them. This CDR3 is 16 amino acids long. Germline values: CDR1 MGHRA, CDR2 YSYEKL.

This chain uses TRBV6-1 with TRBJ1-1; 7 bases are shared with TRBD1. Losses at the gene ends were 5 bases for V and 2 bases for J; bases not matched to a gene: 5. CDR3 size: 14 residues. CDR1 is MNHNS, CDR2 SASEGT, per germline. CDR3 nucleotides: TGTGCCAGCAGTCGGACAGGAGGAAACACTGAAGCTTTCTTT. Protein sequence: CASSRTGGNTEAFF.

The chain couples TRBV6-4 to TRBJ2-1, with TRBD2 identical over 10 bases. J was trimmed by 0 bases and V by 6 bases; bases with no gene match: 2. Germline CDR1 is MRHNA and CDR2 is SNTAGT. The length of the CDR3 is 15 residues. The CDR3 DNA reads as TGTGCCAGCAGCGTAGCGGGAGGCTCCTACAATGAGCAGTTCTTC. This sequence encodes CASSVAGGSYNEQFF.

The rearrangement joins TRBV7-2 to TRBJ2-1; D is possibly TRBD1 (6 bases). The CDR3 length is 14 residues. Trimming cost V 5 bases and J 7 bases, with 15 bases left between them. Germline V gene sequence: CDR1 SGHTA, CDR2 FQGNSA. The CDR3 spells CASSGTGTFNEQFF. CDR3 sequence (DNA): TGTGCCAGCAGCGGAACCGGGACATTTAATGAGCAGTTCTTC. The full variable domain, completed using reference TRBV7-2 and TRBJ2-1, is GAGVSQSPSNKVTEKGKDVELRCDPISGHTALYWYRQSLGQGLEFLIYFQGNSAPDKSGLPSDRFSAERTGGSVSTLTIQRTQQEDSAVYLCASSGTGTFNEQFFGPGTRLTVL.

The DNA of the CDR3 is TGCAGCGTAGACGATGGGACAGGGGGACAGGAAGGCTACACCTTC. Residues: CSVDDGTGGQEGYTF. The V gene is TRBV29-1, the J gene TRBJ1-2, with 11 positions matching TRBD1. Trimming cost V 6 bases and J 8 bases; bases outside gene matches: 14. Germline CDR1 SQVTM, CDR2 ANQGSEA. The CDR3 has 15 amino acids.

The rearrangement joins TRBV9 to TRBJ2-7; TRBD2 matches at 8 bases. Germline CDR1 and CDR2: SGDLS and YYNGEE. There are 15 residues in the CDR3. V dropped 3 bases and J dropped 3; count of bases not matched to a gene: 8. The CDR3 nucleotides read TGTGCCAGCAGCGAGACGGGACTAGAGGGCTACGAGCAGTACTTC. It yields the protein CASSETGLEGYEQYF.

The chain carries TRBV7-9 and TRBJ2-7; 8 nucleotides line up with TRBD1. From germline, CDR1 is SEHNR and CDR2 FQNEAQ (reference sequence). The V and J ends lost 5 bases and 4 bases, in that order; junction bases with no gene match: 10. The CDR3 length is 15 residues. CDR3 amino acids: CASSPRQGPVYEQYF. In nucleotides, the CDR3 is TGTGCCAGCAGCCCGAGACAGGGGCCAGTATACGAGCAGTACTTC.

This clone has a handful of counts. This chain joins TRBV28 and TRBJ1-3, with a possible D match to TRBD1 (5 bases). The V and J ends lost 3 bases and 0 bases respectively, with 6 bases between them. Germline V gene lookup returns CDR1 MDHEN and CDR2 SYDVKM. The length of the CDR3 is 14 residues. CDR3 bases: TGTGCCAGCAGTTTGACAGTCTCTGGAAACACCATATATTTT. It translates to CASSLTVSGNTIYF.

DNA for the CDR3: TGTGCCAGCAGCTCACACGAGGGTCTGGGGGCCAACGTCCTGACTTTC. Protein: CASSSHEGLGANVLTF. The chain carries TRBV11-2 and TRBJ2-6; D is perhaps TRBD2 (5 bases). The CDR3 totals 16 residues. Germline V gene data show CDR1 as SGHAT and CDR2 as FQNNGV. Trimming stripped 4 bases from V and 4 bases from J, with 14 bases between. Combining the CDR3 with reference TRBV11-2 and TRBJ2-6 gives the whole variable domain EAGVAQSPRYKIIEKRQSVAFWCNPISGHATLYWYQQILGQGPKLLIQFQNNGVVDDSQLPKDRFSAERLKGVDSTLKIQPAKLEDSAVYLCASSSHEGLGANVLTFGAGSRLTVL.